The rows below give T cell receptor beta chains drawn from one sample of a study of OX40 agonist ivuxolimab in advanced cancers. The protocol was immunoSEQ multiplex PCR, while the TCRdb copy is restricted to in-frame clones and leaves out a portion. The repertoire holds roughly 92,000 clones, with roughly 89% as singletons. Sequenced material: CD4+ or CD8+ T cells sorted from blood, taken in a trial of the OX40 agonist ivuxolimab. These receptors all stem from an adult with an advanced solid tumor such as melanoma, head and neck, liver or kidney cancer. Each CDR3 is given without its conserved first and last residue. Each record gives: V gene, J gene, CDR3 protein.

V gene: TRBV7-9
J gene: TRBJ1-3
CDR3 protein: ASSLASGSGNTIY

V gene: TRBV4-2
J gene: TRBJ2-7
CDR3 protein: ASSQPGRLDEQY

V gene: TRBV7-2
J gene: TRBJ2-3
CDR3 protein: ASSLRTGLAGEDTQY

V gene: TRBV6-1
J gene: TRBJ1-5
CDR3 protein: ASSEPFRDRIRENQPQH

V gene: TRBV9
J gene: TRBJ2-7
CDR3 protein: ASSVDYGRAYEQY

V gene: TRBV7-3
J gene: TRBJ2-1
CDR3 protein: ASSSGLAGINEQF

V gene: TRBV5-1
J gene: TRBJ2-2
CDR3 protein: ASSLGGTGNTGELF

V gene: TRBV5-1
J gene: TRBJ1-4
CDR3 protein: ASSLSGTPETNEKLF

V gene: TRBV7-2
J gene: TRBJ2-5
CDR3 protein: ASSLPDPQETQY

V gene: TRBV7-9
J gene: TRBJ2-7
CDR3 protein: ASSDRLAGHYEQY

V gene: TRBV7-9
J gene: TRBJ1-2
CDR3 protein: ASSLSSPDANYGYT

V gene: TRBV19
J gene: TRBJ2-2
CDR3 protein: ATEISGRPTGELF

V gene: TRBV10-3
J gene: TRBJ2-1
CDR3 protein: AISGGTSFGEQF

V gene: TRBV11-2
J gene: TRBJ1-4
CDR3 protein: ASSQGEKLF

V gene: TRBV28
J gene: TRBJ2-3
CDR3 protein: ASSPTGTGFADTQY